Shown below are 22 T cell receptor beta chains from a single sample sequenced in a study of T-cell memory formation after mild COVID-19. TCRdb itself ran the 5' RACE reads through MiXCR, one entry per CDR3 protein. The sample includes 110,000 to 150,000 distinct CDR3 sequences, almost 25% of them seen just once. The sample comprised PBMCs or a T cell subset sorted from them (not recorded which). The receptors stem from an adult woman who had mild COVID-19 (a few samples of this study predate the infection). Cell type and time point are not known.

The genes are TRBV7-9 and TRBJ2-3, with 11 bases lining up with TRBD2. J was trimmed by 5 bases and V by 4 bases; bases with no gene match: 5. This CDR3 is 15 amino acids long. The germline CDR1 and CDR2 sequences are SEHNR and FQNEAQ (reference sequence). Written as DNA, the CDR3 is TGTGCCAGCAGCTCAACTAGCGGGGGAGGAGATACGCAGTATTTT. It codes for CASSSTSGGGDTQYF.

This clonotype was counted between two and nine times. The CDR3 DNA reads as TGTGCCAGCAACACCGGGAGGACTAACTATGGCTACACCTTC. Translated: CASNTGRTNYGYTF. The genes are TRBV13 and TRBJ1-2; D remains ambiguous. The CDR3 has 14 amino acids. The germline CDR1 and CDR2 sequences are PRHDT and FYEKMQ (reference sequence). Between the trimmed V and J ends, which lost 7 bases and 0 bases, there was a span of 12 bases.

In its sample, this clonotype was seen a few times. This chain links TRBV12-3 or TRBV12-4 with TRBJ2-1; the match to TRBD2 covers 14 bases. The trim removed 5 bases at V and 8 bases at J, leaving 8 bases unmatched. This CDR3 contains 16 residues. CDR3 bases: TGTGCCAGCAGTCCTCCGACTAGCGGGGGGGCGGATGAGCAGTTCTTC. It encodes CASSPPTSGGADEQFF.

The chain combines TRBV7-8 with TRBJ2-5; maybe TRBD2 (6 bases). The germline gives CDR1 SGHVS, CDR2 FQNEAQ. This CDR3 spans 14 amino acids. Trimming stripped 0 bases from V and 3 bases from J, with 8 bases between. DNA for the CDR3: TGTGCCAGCAGCTTAGCGCCTAGCGAAGAGACCCAGTACTTC. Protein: CASSLAPSEETQYF. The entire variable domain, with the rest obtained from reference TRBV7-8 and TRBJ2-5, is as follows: GAGVSQSPRYKVAKRGQDVALRCDPISGHVSLFWYQQALGQGPEFLTYFQNEAQLDKSGLPSDRFFAERPEGSVSTLKIQRTQQEDSAVYLCASSLAPSEETQYFGPGTRLLVL.

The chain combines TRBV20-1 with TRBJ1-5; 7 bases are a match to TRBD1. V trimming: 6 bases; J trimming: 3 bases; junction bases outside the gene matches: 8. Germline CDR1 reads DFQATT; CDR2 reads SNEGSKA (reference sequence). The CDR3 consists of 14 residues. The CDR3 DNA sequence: TGCAGTGCCTGGGACAGCTCGAACAATCAGCCCCAGCATTTT. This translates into CSAWDSSNNQPQHF.

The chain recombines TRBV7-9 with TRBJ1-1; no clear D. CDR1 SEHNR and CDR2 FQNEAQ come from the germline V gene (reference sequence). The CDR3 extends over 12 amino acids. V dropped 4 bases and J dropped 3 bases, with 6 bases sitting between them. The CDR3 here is CASSSRYTEAFF. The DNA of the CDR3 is TGTGCCAGCAGCTCCCGGTACACTGAAGCTTTCTTT.

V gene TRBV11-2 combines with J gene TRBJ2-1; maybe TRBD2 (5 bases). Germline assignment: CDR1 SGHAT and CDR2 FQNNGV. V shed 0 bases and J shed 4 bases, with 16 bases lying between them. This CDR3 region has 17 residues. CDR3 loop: CASSLDLAGAGYNEQFF. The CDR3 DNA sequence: TGTGCCAGCAGCTTAGACCTCGCGGGCGCCGGATACAATGAGCAGTTCTTC.

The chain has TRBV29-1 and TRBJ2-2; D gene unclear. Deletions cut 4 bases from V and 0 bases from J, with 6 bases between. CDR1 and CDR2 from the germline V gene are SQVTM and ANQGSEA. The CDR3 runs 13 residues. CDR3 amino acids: CSVVLPNTGELFF. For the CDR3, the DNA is TGCAGCGTTGTCCTCCCGAACACCGGGGAGCTGTTTTTT.

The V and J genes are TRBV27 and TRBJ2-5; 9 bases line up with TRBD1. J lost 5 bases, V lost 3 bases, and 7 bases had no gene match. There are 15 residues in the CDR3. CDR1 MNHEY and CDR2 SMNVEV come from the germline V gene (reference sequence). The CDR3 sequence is CASSLRTGARETQYF. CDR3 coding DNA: TGTGCCAGCAGTTTGAGGACAGGGGCGAGGGAGACCCAGTACTTC.

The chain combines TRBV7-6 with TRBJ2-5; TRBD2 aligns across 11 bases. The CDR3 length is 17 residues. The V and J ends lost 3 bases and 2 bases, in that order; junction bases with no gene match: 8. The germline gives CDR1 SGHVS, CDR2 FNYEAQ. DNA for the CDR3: TGTGCCAGCAGCTTCAAACTAGCGGGAGTGTCTCAAGAGACCCAGTACTTC. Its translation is CASSFKLAGVSQETQYF.

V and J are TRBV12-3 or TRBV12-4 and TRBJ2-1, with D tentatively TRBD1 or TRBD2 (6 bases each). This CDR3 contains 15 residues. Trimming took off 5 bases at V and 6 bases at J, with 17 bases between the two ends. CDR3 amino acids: CASSPRLGGRNEQFF. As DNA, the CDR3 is TGTGCCAGCAGTCCACGACTAGGGGGGCGCAATGAGCAGTTCTTC.

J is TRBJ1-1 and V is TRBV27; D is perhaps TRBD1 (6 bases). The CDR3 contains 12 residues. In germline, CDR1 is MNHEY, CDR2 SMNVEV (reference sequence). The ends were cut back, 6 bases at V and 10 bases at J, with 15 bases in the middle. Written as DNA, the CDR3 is TGTGCCAGCAGCGACCAAATGGGGGCAGCTTTCTTT. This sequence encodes CASSDQMGAAFF.

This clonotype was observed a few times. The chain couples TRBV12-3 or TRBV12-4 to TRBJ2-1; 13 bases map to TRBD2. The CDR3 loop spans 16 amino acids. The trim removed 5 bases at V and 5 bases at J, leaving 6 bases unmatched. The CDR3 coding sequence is TGTGCCAGCAGTGGAGTGGGACTAGCGGGGAACAATGAGCAGTTCTTC. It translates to CASSGVGLAGNNEQFF.

The CDR3 DNA reads as TGCGCCAGCAGCTTGGCTACCCACGGTTCAACTAATGAAAAACTGTTTTTT. The encoded protein is CASSLATHGSTNEKLFF. The chain links TRBV5-1 to TRBJ1-4; D gene uncertain. The CDR3 runs to 17 residues. V was shortened by 0 bases and J by 0 bases, with 12 bases between the two germline ends. Germline V gene lookup returns CDR1 SGHRS and CDR2 YFSETQ.

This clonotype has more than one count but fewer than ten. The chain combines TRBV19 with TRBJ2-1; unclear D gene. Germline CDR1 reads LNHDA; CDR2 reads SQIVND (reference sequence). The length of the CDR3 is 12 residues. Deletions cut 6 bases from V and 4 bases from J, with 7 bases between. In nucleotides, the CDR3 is TGTGCCAGTAGCGCAGGTTACAATGAGCAGTTCTTC. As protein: CASSAGYNEQFF.

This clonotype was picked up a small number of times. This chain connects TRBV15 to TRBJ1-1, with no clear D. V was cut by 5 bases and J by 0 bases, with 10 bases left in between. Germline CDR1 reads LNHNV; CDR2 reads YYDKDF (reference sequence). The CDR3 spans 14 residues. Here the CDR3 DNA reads TGTGCCACCAGCGCGGATAATTTGAACACTGAAGCTTTCTTT. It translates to CATSADNLNTEAFF.

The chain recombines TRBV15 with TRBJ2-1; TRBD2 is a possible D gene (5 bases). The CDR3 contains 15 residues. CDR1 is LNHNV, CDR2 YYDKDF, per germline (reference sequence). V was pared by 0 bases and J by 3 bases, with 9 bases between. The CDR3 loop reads CATSRDARGYNEQFF. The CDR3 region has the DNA TGTGCCACCAGCAGAGACGCCCGGGGCTACAATGAGCAGTTCTTC.

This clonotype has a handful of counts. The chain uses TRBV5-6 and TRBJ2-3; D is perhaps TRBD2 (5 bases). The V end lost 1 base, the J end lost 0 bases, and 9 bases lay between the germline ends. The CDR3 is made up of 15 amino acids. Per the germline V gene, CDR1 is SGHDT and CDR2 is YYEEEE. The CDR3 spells CASSLNGDSTDTQYF. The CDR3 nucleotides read TGTGCCAGCAGCTTGAACGGGGATAGCACAGATACGCAGTATTTT.

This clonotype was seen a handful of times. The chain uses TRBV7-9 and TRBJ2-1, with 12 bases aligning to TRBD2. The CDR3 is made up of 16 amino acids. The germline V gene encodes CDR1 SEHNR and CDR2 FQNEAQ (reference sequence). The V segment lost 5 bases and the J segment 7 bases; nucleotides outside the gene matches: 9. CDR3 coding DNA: TGTGCCAGCAGCCCCACCCTAGCGGGAGGGCTGAATGAGCAGTTCTTC. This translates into CASSPTLAGGLNEQFF.

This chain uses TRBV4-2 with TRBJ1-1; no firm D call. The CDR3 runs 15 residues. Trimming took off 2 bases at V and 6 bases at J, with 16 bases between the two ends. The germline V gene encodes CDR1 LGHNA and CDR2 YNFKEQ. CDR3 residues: CASSQTQGSAPEAFF. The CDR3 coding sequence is TGTGCCAGCAGCCAAACCCAAGGGAGTGCTCCTGAAGCTTTCTTT.

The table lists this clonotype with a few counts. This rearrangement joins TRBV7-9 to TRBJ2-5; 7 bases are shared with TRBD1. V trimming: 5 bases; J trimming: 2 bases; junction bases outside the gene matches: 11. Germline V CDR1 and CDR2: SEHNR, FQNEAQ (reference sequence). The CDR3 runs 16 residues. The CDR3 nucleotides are TGTGCCAGCAGCCCAGGGACAGCTCCGAGACAAGAGACCCAGTACTTC. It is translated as CASSPGTAPRQETQYF.

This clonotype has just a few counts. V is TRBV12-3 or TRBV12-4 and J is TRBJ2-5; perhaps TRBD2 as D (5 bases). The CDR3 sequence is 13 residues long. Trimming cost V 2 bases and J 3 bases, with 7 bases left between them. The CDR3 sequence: CASSLSGKETQYF. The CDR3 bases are TGTGCCAGCAGTTTAAGCGGAAAAGAGACCCAGTACTTC.